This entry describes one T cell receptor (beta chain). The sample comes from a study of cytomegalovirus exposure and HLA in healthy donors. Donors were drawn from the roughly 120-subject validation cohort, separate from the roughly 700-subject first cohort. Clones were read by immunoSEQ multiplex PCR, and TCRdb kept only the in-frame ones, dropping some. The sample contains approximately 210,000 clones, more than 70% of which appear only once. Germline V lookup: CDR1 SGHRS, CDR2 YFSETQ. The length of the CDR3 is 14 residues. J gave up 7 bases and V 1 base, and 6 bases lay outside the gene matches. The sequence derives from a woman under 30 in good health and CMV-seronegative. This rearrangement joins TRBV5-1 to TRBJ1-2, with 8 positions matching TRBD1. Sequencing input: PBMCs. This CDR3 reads CASSLPGGEGGYTF. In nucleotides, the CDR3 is TGCGCCAGCAGCTTGCCAGGGGGCGAAGGTGGCTACACCTTC.